This T cell receptor (beta chain) is from a study of identical twins. Only healthy Caucasians were enrolled as donors. MiXCR, applied by TCRdb to the 5' RACE reads, yields one record per CDR3 protein. The table lists around 510,000 distinct CDR3 sequences, roughly an eighth of them singletons. The germline CDR1 and CDR2 sequences are GTSNPN and SVGIG (reference sequence). The CDR3 is made up of 13 amino acids. V was trimmed by 1 base and J by 4 bases, leaving 10 bases between them. These same records also appear under a second study, on yellow fever vaccine responses in identical twins.

Sample: CD4+ T cells sorted from blood. This chain uses TRBV30 with TRBJ1-2; no clear D. The TCR sequence derives from a woman aged 18-29 years in good health. CDR3 in DNA: TGTGCCTGGAGTGAGGCAGTGAGCTATGGCTACACCTTC. This codes for CAWSEAVSYGYTF.